This T cell receptor (beta chain) originates from a study of blood T cell repertoires in COVID-19. As for the study in general: Sites in the United States, Italy and Spain provided acute and convalescent COVID-19 samples. T cells, B-cell-depleted T cells, or PBMCs provided the cDNA or gDNA that served as material.

The CDR3 is 13 amino acids. Germline values: CDR1 LNHNV, CDR2 YYDKDF (reference sequence). V was trimmed by 5 bases and J by 4 bases, leaving 9 bases between them. It was during active infection that Seattle patients were enrolled and then longitudinally followed. Per the original data handling: Scientists estimated how many nucleated cells there were by amplifying reference gene primers. Clones were read by immunoSEQ multiplex PCR, and TCRdb kept only the in-frame ones, dropping some. V and J calls and clone size are given by that table; D and trimming were obtained from the DNA. The repertoire consists of 230,000 or so clones, with around 91% occurring once and the leading ten covering around 2.3%.

This sequence was found in a woman aged 60 to 75 with COVID-19, enrolled during active disease. Sequenced input: peripheral blood. The chain couples TRBV15 to TRBJ1-5, with D hard to call. This CDR3 reads CATSSVQNQPQHF. DNA for the CDR3: TGTGCCACCAGCTCGGTGCAAAATCAGCCCCAGCATTTT.